This TCR beta chain stems from a study of glioma-infiltrating T cells. This clonotype was picked up many times. Its antigen is not identified. The iRepertoire nested amplicon-rescue multiplex PCR amplified TCR alpha and beta CDR3s from RNA. Input was roughly 100-450 ng of tissue mRNA or PBMC total RNA. MiXCR, applied by TCRdb to the multiplex PCR reads, yields one record per CDR3 protein. The sample includes over 100,000 distinct CDR3 sequences, around 25% of them seen just once. Study results and caveats: Non-neoplastic patients had below-expected tissue-blood divergence, while all gliomas exceeded expectation. Tissue and blood shared very few CDR3 sequences.

The material sequenced was glioma tissue, nonneoplastic brain tissue, or PBMCs (not recorded which). The receptor's source is a human donor with low-grade glioma or glioblastoma, undergoing nonglioma brain surgery, or in good health (not recorded which).

The CDR3 reads CASSSGDRVNTEAFF. DNA of the CDR3: TGTGCCAGCAGTTCGGGGGACAGGGTGAACACTGAAGCTTTCTTT. V is TRBV27 and J is TRBJ1-1, with 9 bases lining up with TRBD1. V dropped 4 bases and J dropped 0; count of bases not matched to a gene: 3. Germline loops: CDR1 MNHEY, CDR2 SMNVEV (reference sequence). This CDR3 is built from 15 residues.